This T cell receptor (beta chain) is from a study of T cells after somatic rescue of genetic block. The assay was immunoSEQ multiplex PCR, and TCRdb's table has in-frame clones only and misses some. This table has roughly 120,000 clones, just over 90% appearing once. This CDR3 contains 14 residues. Germline-derived CDR1 and CDR2 are GTSNPN and SVGIG (reference sequence). With 2 bases clipped from V and 7 bases from J, the junction kept 7 bases outside the gene matches. The sequenced material came from peripheral blood mononuclear cells (PBMCs). The chain employs TRBV30 and TRBJ2-3; 9 nucleotides align to TRBD1. The origin of this receptor is a woman between 18 and 29 years old. CDR3 nucleotide sequence: TGTGCCTGGAGTACGGGACAGGGACCACATACGCAGTATTTT. This translates into CAWSTGQGPHTQYF.